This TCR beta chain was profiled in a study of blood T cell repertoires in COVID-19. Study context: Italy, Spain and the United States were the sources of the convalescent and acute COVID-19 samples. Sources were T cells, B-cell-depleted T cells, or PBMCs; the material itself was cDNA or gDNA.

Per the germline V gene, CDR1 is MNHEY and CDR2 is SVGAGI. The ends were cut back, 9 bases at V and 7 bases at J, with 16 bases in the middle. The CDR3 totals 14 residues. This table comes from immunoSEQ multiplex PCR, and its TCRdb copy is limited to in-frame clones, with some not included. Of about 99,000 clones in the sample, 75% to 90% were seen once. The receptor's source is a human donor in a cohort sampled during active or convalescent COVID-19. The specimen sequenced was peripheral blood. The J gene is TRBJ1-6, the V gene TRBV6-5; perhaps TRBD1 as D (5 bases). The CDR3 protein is CASTQTALNSPLHF. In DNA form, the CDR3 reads TGTGCCAGTACCCAGACAGCCTTAAATTCACCCCTCCACTTT.